The source of this TCR beta chain is a study of blood T cell repertoires in COVID-19. Study in general: Samples of COVID-19 (acute and convalescent) were obtained from the United States, Italy and Spain. PBMCs, B-cell-depleted T cells, or T cells were the source of the cDNA or gDNA that made up the material.

Per the original data handling: Counts of nucleated cells, estimated from reference gene primer amplification, were obtained. Only in-frame clones appear in the TCRdb table, and some are missing; sequencing was by immunoSEQ multiplex PCR. For V, J and clone size, that table is used; D and trimming come from the DNA. The table has 100,000 or so clones, about 89% seen once. The CDR3 totals 13 residues. The V gene's germline CDR1 is LNHDA and CDR2 SQIVND (reference sequence). The germline V and J ends were trimmed by 10 bases and 8 bases, with 15 bases remaining between them. The TCR comes from a man aged 45-65 years with active COVID-19. Sequencing input: peripheral blood. The chain is built from TRBV19 and TRBJ1-6; D may be TRBD1 (5 bases). CDR3 residues: CATGQGLDSPLHF. In DNA form, the CDR3 reads TGTGCCACCGGCCAGGGCTTAGATTCACCCCTCCACTTT. The variable domain in full, completed from reference TRBV19 and TRBJ1-6, reads DGGITQSPKYLFRKEGQNVTLSCEQNLNHDAMYWYRQDPGQGLRLIYYSQIVNDFQKGDIAEGYSVSREKKESFPLTVTSAQKNPTAFYLCATGQGLDSPLHFGNGTRLTVT.